Below are 27 T cell receptor beta chains sequenced from a single sample in a study of Ad26.COV2.S vaccination and SARS-CoV-2 variants listed by TCRdb under 2021. The treatment or condition label, read with the paper, signifies: 19 received Ad26.COV2.S at low or high dose, single or two shots; 5 received placebo; per-sample allocation not given. Repertoires of vaccine and placebo recipients were sequenced from samples collected on day 63 after the first injection. The library came from the immunoSEQ multiplex PCR assay. TCRdb provides this immuneACCESS table in a form limited to in-frame rearrangements. Some clones are lacking; in checked studies, under half of them reflect an unresolved V gene, and why the rest are absent is not known. The sample table holds some 290,000 clones, of which about 82% were seen once. The ten largest account for around 2% of the sample. This material consisted of peripheral blood, taken in a trial of Ad26.COV2.S vaccine versus placebo. Receptors were obtained from a person aged 18-60 years who received the Ad26.COV2.S COVID-19 vaccine or a placebo.

The gene calls are TRBV4-1 and TRBJ2-4, with D perhaps being TRBD1 or TRBD2 (5 bases each). Germline lookup yields CDR1 MGHRA and CDR2 YSYEKL. The CDR3 runs 13 residues. The V and J ends lost 6 bases and 12 bases respectively, with 18 bases between them. The CDR3 bases are TGCGCCAGCAGTCTCGATGCTGGGGGTAATCAGTACTTC. This sequence encodes CASSLDAGGNQYF.

V and J are TRBV7-2 and TRBJ1-5; 9 positions match TRBD1. Germline V lookup: CDR1 SGHTA, CDR2 FQGNSA. V trimming: 6 bases; J trimming: 2 bases; junction bases outside the gene matches: 2. CDR3 length equals 14 residues. CDR3 sequence: CASSRQGGNQPQHF. The CDR3 coding sequence is TGTGCCAGCAGTCGACAGGGGGGCAATCAGCCCCAGCATTTT.

The chain joins TRBV18 to TRBJ1-5, with TRBD1 matching over 8 bases. V lost 2 bases to trimming and J lost 5 bases; unmatched junction nucleotides: 2. This CDR3 is 14 amino acids long. Germline V gene lookup returns CDR1 KGHSH and CDR2 LQKENI. The CDR3: CASSPGTGHQPQHF. Written as DNA, the CDR3 is TGTGCCAGCTCACCAGGGACAGGACATCAGCCCCAGCATTTT.

The chain uses TRBV5-1 and TRBJ2-2; 8 bases align to TRBD1. V shed 0 bases and J 4 bases; nucleotides not matched to a gene: 2. Per germline, CDR1 SGHRS and CDR2 YFSETQ. The length of the CDR3 is 15 residues. The CDR3 DNA follows: TGCGCCAGCAGCTTGGCCACAGGGGGCACCGGGGAGCTGTTTTTT. This sequence encodes CASSLATGGTGELFF.

For the CDR3, the DNA is TGTGCCAGCAGCTTGGGTTCTGGTGGGAACACTGAAGCTTTCTTT. Amino acid sequence: CASSLGSGGNTEAFF. The rearrangement uses TRBV5-4 and TRBJ1-1; D gene unclear. Germline loops: CDR1 SGHNT, CDR2 YYREEE (reference sequence). Trimming pared 0 bases from V and 1 base from J, leaving 10 bases between. There are 15 residues in the CDR3.

The chain joins TRBV9 to TRBJ1-1; D gene uncertain. The V end was cut by 4 bases, the J end by 3 bases, with 13 bases between. The CDR3 totals 14 residues. Germline values: CDR1 SGDLS, CDR2 YYNGEE. CDR3 loop: CASSPRTFYTEAFF. In DNA, the CDR3 is TGTGCCAGCAGCCCGCGGACTTTCTACACTGAAGCTTTCTTT.

This sequence joins TRBV5-4 and TRBJ1-2, with D perhaps TRBD1 (6 bases). The V end was cut by 0 bases, the J end by 2 bases, with 14 bases between. The germline gives CDR1 SGHNT, CDR2 YYREEE (reference sequence). The CDR3 covers 16 residues. The CDR3 coding sequence is TGTGCCAGCAGCTTGGACCAGACAGGACAAAACTATGGCTACACCTTC. This translates into CASSLDQTGQNYGYTF.

The J gene is TRBJ2-1, the V gene TRBV20-1, with D unclear. From germline, CDR1 is DFQATT and CDR2 SNEGSKA (reference sequence). The CDR3 has 10 residues. Trimming removed 7 bases at V and 7 bases at J, with 8 bases between. CDR3 residues: CSVDGNEQFF. CDR3 in DNA: TGCAGTGTGGATGGGAATGAGCAGTTCTTC.

Worth noting for this clone: Other DNA variants within this sample encode the same CDR3. The V gene is TRBV7-2, the J gene TRBJ2-1; no clear D. V lost 1 base to trimming and J lost 7 bases, with 8 bases between them. Germline V lookup: CDR1 SGHTA, CDR2 FQGNSA. The CDR3 runs 13 residues. CDR3 sequence reads: CASSLVRGNEQFF. Written as DNA, the CDR3 is TGTGCCAGCAGCTTAGTGCGAGGAAATGAGCAGTTCTTC.

The rearrangement joins TRBV18 to TRBJ2-5; TRBD1 matches 8 bases. Per germline, CDR1 KGHSH and CDR2 LQKENI. The CDR3 has 15 residues. The ends lost 4 bases at V and 4 bases at J; junction bases unmatched: 8. CDR3 in amino acids: CASSLRQGSTETQYF. CDR3 sequence (DNA): TGTGCCAGCTCACTACGACAGGGGAGCACAGAGACCCAGTACTTC. The variable domain in full, completed from reference TRBV18 and TRBJ2-5, reads NAGVMQNPRHLVRRRGQEARLRCSPMKGHSHVYWYRQLPEEGLKFMVYLQKENIIDESGMPKERFSAEFPKEGPSILRIQQVVRGDSAAYFCASSLRQGSTETQYFGPGTRLLVL.

The rearrangement joins TRBV7-9 to TRBJ1-2, with a weak D call TRBD1 (6 bases). Germline assignment: CDR1 SEHNR and CDR2 FQNEAQ (reference sequence). There are 12 residues in the CDR3. V was pared by 6 bases and J by 4 bases, with 9 bases between. The CDR3 region is CASSRDTYGYTF. The CDR3 nucleotides read TGTGCCAGCAGTCGGGACACCTATGGCTACACCTTC.

The chain is built from TRBV5-1 and TRBJ1-1; D unresolved. This CDR3 contains 13 residues. The germline CDR1 and CDR2 sequences are SGHRS and YFSETQ. The V end was cut by 2 bases, the J end by 1 base, with 6 bases between. Written as DNA, the CDR3 is TGCGCCAGCAGCTTAAACACGAACACTGAAGCTTTCTTT. It codes for CASSLNTNTEAFF. Looking up the rest from reference TRBV5-1 and TRBJ1-1 gives the full variable domain: KAGVTQTPRYLIKTRGQQVTLSCSPISGHRSVSWYQQTPGQGLQFLFEYFSETQRNKGNFPGRFSGRQFSNSRSEMNVSTLELGDSALYLCASSLNTNTEAFFGQGTRLTVV.

The rearrangement uses TRBV6-2 or TRBV6-3 and TRBJ2-7; TRBD2 is a possible D gene (5 bases). CDR3 size: 14 residues. Germline V gene data show CDR1 as MNHEY and CDR2 as SVGEGT. The germline V and J ends were trimmed by 2 bases and 2 bases, with 10 bases remaining between them. The CDR3 nucleotides are TGTGCCAGCAGTTACCCCAGCGGAACCTACGAGCAGTACTTC. Its protein product is CASSYPSGTYEQYF.

This chain joins TRBV27 and TRBJ1-4; D remains ambiguous. The CDR3 is 15 residues long. The germline CDR1 and CDR2 sequences are MNHEY and SMNVEV (reference sequence). The germline V and J ends were trimmed by 2 bases and 12 bases, with 19 bases remaining between them. The CDR3 sequence is CASSLNPGRVEELFF. For the CDR3, the DNA is TGTGCCAGCAGTTTAAATCCCGGGCGGGTAGAAGAACTGTTTTTT.

The chain couples TRBV7-2 to TRBJ1-4, with 8 nucleotides matching TRBD1. The CDR3 has 14 amino acids. The V gene's germline CDR1 is SGHTA and CDR2 FQGNSA. The trim removed 4 bases at V and 8 bases at J, leaving 6 bases unmatched. Here the CDR3 reads CASSSTGVGEKLFF. CDR3 nucleotide sequence: TGTGCCAGCAGCTCGACAGGGGTAGGGGAAAAACTGTTTTTT. Drawing the rest from reference TRBV7-2 and TRBJ1-4, the complete variable domain is GAGVSQSPSNKVTEKGKDVELRCDPISGHTALYWYRQSLGQGLEFLIYFQGNSAPDKSGLPSDRFSAERTGGSVSTLTIQRTQQEDSAVYLCASSSTGVGEKLFFGSGTQLSVL.

This chain uses TRBV27 with TRBJ2-2; 8 bases match TRBD1. This CDR3 has 14 residues. The ends lost 6 bases at V and 6 bases at J; junction bases unmatched: 6. Germline lookup yields CDR1 MNHEY and CDR2 SMNVEV (reference sequence). The CDR3 region is CASRPGQESGELFF. Written as DNA, the CDR3 is TGTGCCAGCAGGCCGGGACAGGAATCCGGGGAGCTGTTTTTT.

This sequence joins TRBV3-1 (or the pseudogene TRBV3-2) and TRBJ1-6; 9 bases map to TRBD1. The length of the CDR3 is 14 residues. V shed 4 bases, J shed 9 bases, and the junction held 4 bases outside the gene matches. Looked up from germline, CDR1 is LGHDT and CDR2 is YNNKEL (reference sequence). The CDR3 DNA reads TGTGCCAGCAGCCTCCGGGACAGGGCTTCACCCCTCCACTTT. This gives the protein CASSLRDRASPLHF.

V usage is TRBV11-2 and J usage is TRBJ1-2; D call uncertain. This CDR3 is 13 amino acids long. V gave up 5 bases and J gave up 8 bases, with 15 bases separating them. The germline V gene encodes CDR1 SGHAT and CDR2 FQNNGV. CDR3 in DNA: TGTGCCAGCAGCATAAAAGAGGGCGTCGGCTACACCTTC. Protein product: CASSIKEGVGYTF.

About this clone: Other DNA sequences in the same sample also yield this CDR3. This chain uses TRBV9 with TRBJ1-2, with TRBD1 identical over 7 bases. CDR3 length: 15 residues. Trimming took 0 bases from V and 3 from J; bases not matched to a gene: 5. Germline lookup yields CDR1 SGDLS and CDR2 YYNGEE. DNA of the CDR3: TGTGCCAGCAGCGTAGCGGCAGGGGGGGACTATGGCTACACCTTC. This encodes CASSVAAGGDYGYTF.

This clone showed up just a few times. CDR3 sequence: CARGGEPCQPQHF. In DNA, the CDR3 is TGTGCCAGGGGGGGGGAGCCCTGTCAGCCCCAGCATTTT. This chain links TRBV21-1 with TRBJ1-5. TRBV21-1 counts as a pseudogene. This CDR3 comprises 13 residues.

The chain couples TRBV6-5 to TRBJ1-2; TRBD1 matches at 8 bases. Looked up from germline, CDR1 is MNHEY and CDR2 is SVGAGI. There are 11 residues in the CDR3. V was clipped by 8 bases and J by 4 bases; unmatched bases: 0. The chain's CDR3 is CASGQGYGYTF. DNA of the CDR3: TGTGCCAGCGGACAGGGCTATGGCTACACCTTC.

In this sample, this clone turned up a few times. The chain links TRBV5-6 to TRBJ1-5; D remains ambiguous. Germline CDR1 SGHDT, CDR2 YYEEEE. This CDR3 spans 15 amino acids. V gave up 0 bases and J gave up 4 bases, with 11 bases separating them. The CDR3 bases are TGTGCCAGCAGCTTGGGGTACAGCCTAAATCAGCCCCAGCATTTT. Protein sequence: CASSLGYSLNQPQHF.

The rearrangement joins TRBV6-6 to TRBJ2-1; 8 bases align to TRBD2. CDR1 is MNHNY and CDR2 is SVGAGI in the germline V gene (reference sequence). The ends lost 7 bases at V and 7 bases at J; junction bases unmatched: 9. CDR3 size: 14 residues. The CDR3, as DNA: TGTGCCAGCATGAGCACGGGGGGGCAGAATGAGCAGTTCTTC. Translation gives CASMSTGGQNEQFF.

The genes are TRBV19 and TRBJ1-5, with D possibly TRBD1 on 5 matching bases. With 2 bases removed from V and 3 bases from J, the gap between germline ends came to 8 bases. CDR3 length: 14 residues. Germline V gives CDR1 LNHDA, CDR2 SQIVND (reference sequence). The CDR3 DNA reads as TGTGCCAGTAGTATAACGGGGGACAATCAGCCCCAGCATTTT. Its protein product is CASSITGDNQPQHF.

V and J are TRBV6-2 or TRBV6-3 and TRBJ2-1; TRBD1 matches 8 bases. The germline CDR1 and CDR2 sequences are MNHEY and SVGEGT. This CDR3 is 13 amino acids long. V lost 0 bases to trimming and J lost 16 bases; unmatched junction nucleotides: 8. This chain's CDR3 is CASSYSIGQGRFF. The CDR3, as DNA: TGTGCCAGCAGTTACTCGATAGGACAGGGACGTTTCTTC.

This clone was seen just once. The CDR3 DNA is TGTGCCAGCAGCCAAGGGACGGGAGGAAACACCATATATTTT. This encodes CASSQGTGGNTIYF. The chain combines TRBV5-4 with TRBJ1-3; the D gene is possibly TRBD1 (5 bases). The CDR3 contains 14 residues. Trimming shortened V by 4 bases and J by 4 bases, and 12 bases separated the two germline ends. CDR1 and CDR2 from the germline V gene are SGHNT and YYREEE (reference sequence).

The CDR3 is CSLRHPGADTQYF. As DNA, the CDR3 is TGCAGCCTACGCCATCCAGGGGCAGATACGCAGTATTTT. The V and J genes are TRBV29-1 and TRBJ2-3; D might be TRBD1 (6 bases). This CDR3 comprises 13 residues. Deletions cut 8 bases from V and 4 bases from J, with 16 bases between. Germline V gene lookup returns CDR1 SQVTM and CDR2 ANQGSEA.